This T cell receptor (beta chain) was sequenced during a study of cytotoxic CD8 clonotypes in ibrutinib-treated CLL. Study at large: The cohort had 11 relapsed/refractory and roughly 15 treatment-naive patients, some 18 IGHV unmutated. Samples showed on average around 230,000 productive templates and over 80,000 productive rearrangements.

Libraries were prepared by immunoSEQ multiplex PCR; TCRdb keeps only in-frame clonotypes and omits some of them. The table records about 140,000 clones, more than 85% of them present only once. J was trimmed by 5 bases and V by 5 bases; bases with no gene match: 11. The CDR3 is 15 amino acids. Germline CDR1 and CDR2: SGHTA and FQGTGA. Regarding the study as a whole: Whereas clonality rose at ibrutinib response, it declined toward baseline at progression.

As concerns this clone: Its matching antigen is unknown.

This receptor was taken from a human donor with chronic lymphocytic leukemia. The material sequenced was PBMCs, taken after 12 months of ibrutinib treatment. The V gene is TRBV7-3, the J gene TRBJ2-7; 8 bases match TRBD2. The CDR3 reads CASSPQDREGHEQYF. CDR3 sequence (DNA): TGTGCCAGCAGCCCCCAGGACCGGGAGGGCCACGAGCAGTACTTC.